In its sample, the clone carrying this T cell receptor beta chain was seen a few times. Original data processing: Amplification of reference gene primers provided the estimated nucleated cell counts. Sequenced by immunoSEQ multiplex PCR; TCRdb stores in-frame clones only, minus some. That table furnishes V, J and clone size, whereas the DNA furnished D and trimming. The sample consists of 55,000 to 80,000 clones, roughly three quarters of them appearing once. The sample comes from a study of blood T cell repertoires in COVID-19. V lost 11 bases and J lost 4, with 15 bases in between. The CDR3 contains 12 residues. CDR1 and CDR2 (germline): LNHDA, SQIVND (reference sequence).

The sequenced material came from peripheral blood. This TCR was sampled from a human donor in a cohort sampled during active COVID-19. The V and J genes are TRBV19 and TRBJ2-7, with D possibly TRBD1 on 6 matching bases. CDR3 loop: CASTGSGYEQYF. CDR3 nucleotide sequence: TGTGCCTCTACAGGGAGTGGATACGAGCAGTACTTC.